This T cell receptor beta chain was identified in a study of CD8 T cells in ankylosing spondylitis. Quantitative 5'-RACE with molecular barcodes produced the TCR beta libraries. TCRdb recomputed calls from the 5' RACE reads with MiXCR, one row per CDR3 protein. This sample has around 33,000 distinct CDR3 sequences, with 7.2% found just once. This clonotype occurred many times. Its target is not known. The CDR3 runs to 18 residues. V was pared by 0 bases and J by 7 bases, with 15 bases of the junction left unmatched. The V gene's germline CDR1 is DFQATT and CDR2 SNEGSKA (reference sequence). Regarding the study as a whole: Reportedly, matched ankylosing spondylitis synovial fluid was significantly enriched for disease-linked clones.

Sequencing was carried out using blood, either unsorted or a sorted T cell fraction (not recorded which). The chain joins TRBV20-1 to TRBJ2-1; 10 bases are shared with TRBD1. The sequence was obtained from a male donor with ankylosing spondylitis or in good health (not recorded which). The DNA of the CDR3 is TGCAGTGCTAGAGATAGGGACAGGGGATCCTTTTTTCGGAATGAGCAGTTCTTC. As protein: CSARDRDRGSFFRNEQFF.